This T cell receptor (beta chain) is drawn from a study of shared clonotypes between healthy human individuals. About the research overall: The study used three CD4 naive, three CD4 memory, two CD8 naive and one CD8 memory plate per donor. Study results and limitations: Clonotype sharing among donors, it was expected, would be affected by sequencing depth. Naive CD4 clonotype sharing across several donors was approximately 5%.

The germline V gene encodes CDR1 SEHNR and CDR2 FQNEAQ (reference sequence). V shed 3 bases, J shed 7 bases, and the junction held 9 bases outside the gene matches. The CDR3 spans 14 residues. TCRdb keeps only in-frame clones here, not all; method: immunoSEQ multiplex PCR. The sample gives some 2 million clones, 85% to 95% of which show up once; 1% to 1.5% is in the top ten. As to this clone: Its antigen remains unknown.

Naive CD8 cells comprised CD45RO-negative, CCR7-positively selected cells, excluding terminally differentiated effector memory CD45RA+ cells. Each donor was a Caucasian adult residing in Nashville, Tennessee. The sequencing input was naive CD8+ T cells sorted from blood. This receptor was taken from a man aged 18 to 29 in good health. J is TRBJ2-7 and V is TRBV7-9; 7 positions match TRBD2. CDR3 in amino acids: CASSFAGEIREQYF. In DNA, the CDR3 is TGTGCCAGCAGCTTCGCGGGGGAGATTCGGGAGCAGTACTTC.